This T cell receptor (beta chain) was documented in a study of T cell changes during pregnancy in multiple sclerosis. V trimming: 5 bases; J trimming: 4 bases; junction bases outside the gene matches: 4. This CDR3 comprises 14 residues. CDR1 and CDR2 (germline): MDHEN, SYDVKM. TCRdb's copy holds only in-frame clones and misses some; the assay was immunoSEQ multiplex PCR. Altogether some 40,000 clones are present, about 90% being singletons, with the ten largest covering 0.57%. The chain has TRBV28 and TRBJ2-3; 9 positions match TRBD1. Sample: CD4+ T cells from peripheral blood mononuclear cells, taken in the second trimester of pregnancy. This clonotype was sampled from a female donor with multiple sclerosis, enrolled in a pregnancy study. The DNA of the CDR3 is TGTGCCAGCAGTCCGGGACAGGGACCAGATACGCAGTATTTT. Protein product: CASSPGQGPDTQYF.